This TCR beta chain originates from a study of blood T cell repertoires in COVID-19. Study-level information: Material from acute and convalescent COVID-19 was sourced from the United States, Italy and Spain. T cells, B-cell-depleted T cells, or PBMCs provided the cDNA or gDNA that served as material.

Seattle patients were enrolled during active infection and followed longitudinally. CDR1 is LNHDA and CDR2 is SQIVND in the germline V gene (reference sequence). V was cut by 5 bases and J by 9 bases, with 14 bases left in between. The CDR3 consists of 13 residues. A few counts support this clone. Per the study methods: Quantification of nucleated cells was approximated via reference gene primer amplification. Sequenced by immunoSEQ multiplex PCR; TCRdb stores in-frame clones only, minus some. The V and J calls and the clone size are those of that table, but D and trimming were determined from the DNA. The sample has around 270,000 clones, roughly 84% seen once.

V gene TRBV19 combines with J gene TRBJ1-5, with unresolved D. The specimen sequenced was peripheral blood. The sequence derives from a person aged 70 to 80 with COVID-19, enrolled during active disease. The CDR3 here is CASSGLPTTPQHF. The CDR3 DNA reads TGTGCCAGTAGTGGCCTTCCGACTACGCCCCAGCATTTT.